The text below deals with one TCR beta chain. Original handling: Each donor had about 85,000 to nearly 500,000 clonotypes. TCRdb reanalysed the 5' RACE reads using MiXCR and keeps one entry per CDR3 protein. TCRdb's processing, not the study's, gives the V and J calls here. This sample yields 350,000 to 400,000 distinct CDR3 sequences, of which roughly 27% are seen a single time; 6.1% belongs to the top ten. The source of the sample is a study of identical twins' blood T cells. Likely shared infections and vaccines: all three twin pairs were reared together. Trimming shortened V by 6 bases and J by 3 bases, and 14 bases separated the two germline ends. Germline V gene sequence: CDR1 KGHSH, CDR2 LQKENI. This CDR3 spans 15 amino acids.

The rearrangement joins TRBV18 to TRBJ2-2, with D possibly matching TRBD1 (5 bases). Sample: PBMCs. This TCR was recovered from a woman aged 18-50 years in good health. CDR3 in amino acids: CASSLQVTDTGELFF. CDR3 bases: TGTGCCAGCTCGCTACAGGTTACGGACACCGGGGAGCTGTTTTTT.